This entry is about one T cell receptor beta chain. The antigen is unknown. This entry belongs to a study of shared clonotypes between healthy human individuals. Whole-study findings and limits: Read depth was anticipated to influence clonotype sharing among donors.

Germline V gives CDR1 MDHEN, CDR2 SYDVKM. The germline V and J ends were trimmed by 5 bases and 4 bases, with 14 bases remaining between them. This CDR3 contains 14 residues. The study ran the assay at deep level. Template amounts of approximately 300 ng DNA, 25,000 to 30,000 T cell genomes, were employed in unsorted PBMC replicate PCRs. Assay: immunoSEQ multiplex PCR; the TCRdb copy retains only in-frame clones and omits some. The data contain about 510,000 clones, approximately 85% of them singletons. This chain links TRBV28 with TRBJ1-2; possible D gene TRBD1, 5 bases. The material sequenced was PBMCs. The source of this sequence is a woman between 40 and 55 years old in good health. Some clones in this sample may be carry-over from other donors' samples. Here the CDR3 DNA reads TGTGCCAGCAGTACGGCGGGGGACTCCTATGGCTACACCTTC. As protein: CASSTAGDSYGYTF.